These 5 T cell receptor beta chains were all obtained from the same sample, sequenced in a study of blood T cells in healthy people across ages. Combining a sample-barcoded 5' primer with a J-beta primer mix, a second PCR ran for roughly 7 to 12 cycles. TCRdb reprocessed the 5' RACE reads with MiXCR, giving one entry per CDR3 protein. The top ten clones hold 45% to 65% of a sample with approximately 350,000 distinct CDR3 sequences, 45% to 65% of them seen once. The sample taken for sequencing was blood. Receptors originate from a man in his sixties in good health.

The chain couples TRBV30 to TRBJ2-7, with D unresolved. Trimming stripped 2 bases from V and 3 bases from J, with 11 bases between. The CDR3 totals 13 residues. Germline-derived CDR1 and CDR2 are GTSNPN and SVGIG (reference sequence). The CDR3 sequence: CAWSPLAGYEQYF. CDR3 in DNA: TGTGCCTGGAGTCCGTTGGCAGGCTACGAGCAGTACTTC.

The chain couples TRBV9 to TRBJ2-1; D is undetermined. In germline, CDR1 is SGDLS, CDR2 YYNGEE. Trimming pared 4 bases from V and 9 bases from J, leaving 11 bases between. This CDR3 region has 12 residues. CDR3 sequence reads: CASSSPGLEQFF. In DNA, the CDR3 is TGTGCCAGCAGCAGCCCCGGGCTTGAGCAGTTCTTC.

As DNA, the CDR3 is TGCGCCAGCAGCTTGGGACTAGCGGGAACCCAAGAGACCCAGTACTTC. It translates to CASSLGLAGTQETQYF. The chain combines TRBV5-1 with TRBJ2-5; 11 bases line up with TRBD2. J lost 1 base, V lost 0 bases, and 2 bases had no gene match. This CDR3 comprises 16 residues. CDR1 and CDR2 (germline): SGHRS, YFSETQ.

This chain connects TRBV7-8 to TRBJ2-3; D perhaps matches TRBD1 (7 bases). Per the germline V gene, CDR1 is SGHVS and CDR2 is FQNEAQ. This CDR3 is built from 17 residues. The germline V and J ends were trimmed by 5 bases and 4 bases, with 22 bases remaining between them. The CDR3: CASSGIAGQRSADTQYF. The CDR3 DNA reads as TGTGCCAGCAGCGGTATTGCGGGACAGAGAAGCGCAGATACGCAGTATTTT.

The rearrangement links TRBV7-2 to TRBJ2-2; no reliable D call. In germline, CDR1 is SGHTA, CDR2 FQGNSA. The CDR3 contains 14 residues. With 1 base removed from V and 5 bases from J, the gap between germline ends came to 8 bases. The CDR3 sequence is CASSLVQGTGELFF. The CDR3 bases are TGTGCCAGCAGCTTAGTGCAAGGGACCGGGGAGCTGTTTTTT.